The following is a TCR beta chain sequence with its context. Under the authors' procedure: Amplification of reference gene primers was used by the study to estimate nucleated cell counts. The protocol was immunoSEQ multiplex PCR, while the TCRdb copy is restricted to in-frame clones and leaves out a portion. V, J and clone size are taken as reported in that table, and D and trimming were inferred from the DNA itself. Of about 380,000 clones in the sample, more than 65% were seen once. Germline V gene sequence: CDR1 MNHEY, CDR2 SVGAGI. Trimming cost V 6 bases and J 1 base, with 12 bases left between them. The CDR3 runs 14 residues. The entry originates in a study of blood T cell repertoires in COVID-19. About the study: Researchers got acute and convalescent COVID-19 samples from the United States, Italy and Spain.

Input material: peripheral blood. V gene TRBV6-5 combines with J gene TRBJ1-1; D possibly corresponds to TRBD1 (5 bases). The sequence was obtained from a human donor with acute or convalescent COVID-19. The donor label of this sample is uncertain. CDR3 nucleotide sequence: TGTGCCAGCAGCCCCAGGGTAGCGAACACTGAAGCTTTCTTT. Amino acid sequence: CASSPRVANTEAFF.